The subject of this entry is one TCR beta chain. With V trimmed by 3 bases and J by 6 bases, 13 bases remained unmatched. The CDR3 extends over 17 amino acids. The V gene's germline CDR1 is MGHDK and CDR2 SYGVNS. This record comes from a study of blood T cell repertoires in COVID-19. In the original workflow: Estimates of nucleated cell counts were drawn from the amplification of reference gene primers. Profiled with immunoSEQ multiplex PCR; TCRdb holds only in-frame clones, not every one. That table gives V, J and clone size, and the DNA gave D and trimming. The data show hundreds of thousands of clones, 85% to 90% seen once.

Sequences were obtained from peripheral blood. This receptor was identified in a woman aged 40 to 50 with COVID-19, enrolled during active disease. The gene calls are TRBV25-1 and TRBJ2-2, with 7 bases identical to TRBD2. The CDR3 here is CASSEIGRGLGPGELFF. The CDR3 nucleotides are TGTGCCAGCAGTGAGATAGGGAGGGGTCTGGGGCCCGGGGAGCTGTTTTTT.